This entry concerns a single T cell receptor beta chain. The sample is drawn from a study of blood T cell repertoires in COVID-19. Sequencing used immunoSEQ multiplex PCR; TCRdb keeps in-frame clones, though not all of them. The profile covers about 100,000 clones, with around 90% appearing a single time and approximately 5.3% taken by the ten largest. The TCR was taken from a human donor in a cohort sampled during active COVID-19. Specimen: peripheral blood.

CDR3 residues: CASSLTGTVGNTIYF. CDR3 DNA sequence: TGTGCCAGCAGCTTGACTGGGACAGTAGGAAACACCATATATTTT. The V and J genes are TRBV5-4 and TRBJ1-3; 7 bases agree with TRBD1. The CDR3 loop spans 15 amino acids. Unmatched junction bases numbered 5, after V lost 1 base and J lost 4 bases. Germline V lookup: CDR1 SGHNT, CDR2 YYREEE (reference sequence). Using reference TRBV5-4 and TRBJ1-3 for the parts outside the CDR3, the full variable domain is ETGVTQSPTHLIKTRGQQVTLRCSSQSGHNTVSWYQQALGQGPQFIFQYYREEENGRGNFPPRFSGLQFPNYSSELNVNALELDDSALYLCASSLTGTVGNTIYFGEGSWLTVV.